The source of this TCR beta chain is a study of OX40 agonist ivuxolimab in advanced cancers. V shed 0 bases and J shed 7 bases, with 10 bases lying between them. This CDR3 is 15 amino acids long. Germline V gene sequence: CDR1 MNHEY, CDR2 SVGAGI. Profiled with immunoSEQ multiplex PCR; TCRdb holds only in-frame clones, not every one. The repertoire has almost 85,000 clones, about 91% of them found once; the top ten carry under 0.25%. The origin of this receptor is an adult with an advanced solid tumor such as melanoma, head and neck, liver or kidney cancer. This chain joins TRBV6-5 and TRBJ1-6; TRBD1 is a possible D gene (6 bases). The input for sequencing was CD4+ or CD8+ T cells sorted from blood, taken in a trial of the OX40 agonist ivuxolimab. The CDR3 DNA is TGTGCCAGCAGTTACTCCCAGGGGATCAATTCACCCCTCCACTTT. Protein product: CASSYSQGINSPLHF.